These 32 T cell receptor beta chains share one sample of origin, sequenced in a study of technical replicates of blood from a handful of donors. This table comes from immunoSEQ multiplex PCR, and its TCRdb copy is limited to in-frame clones, with some not included. Among some 81,000 clones listed, roughly 90% were seen once. The sequenced sample consisted of T cells isolated from PBMCs. These receptors all stem from a human donor in good health.

V usage is TRBV10-1 and J usage is TRBJ2-1; D gene uncertain. Germline V gene sequence: CDR1 WNHNN, CDR2 SYGVQD (reference sequence). This CDR3 comprises 13 residues. The ends were cut back, 3 bases at V and 9 bases at J, with 12 bases in the middle. The CDR3: CASSETGFAEQFF. The CDR3 nucleotides are TGCGCCAGCAGTGAAACCGGGTTCGCTGAGCAGTTCTTC.

The rearrangement joins TRBV30 to TRBJ1-5, with no clear D. Trimming removed 0 bases at V and 2 bases at J, with 5 bases between. This CDR3 contains 13 residues. From germline, CDR1 is GTSNPN and CDR2 SVGIG (reference sequence). The CDR3 DNA reads as TGTGCCTGGAGTGTGAGGGGCAATCAGCCCCAGCATTTT. Amino acid sequence: CAWSVRGNQPQHF. The full variable domain, rest sourced from reference TRBV30 and TRBJ1-5, is SQTIHQWPATLVQPVGSPLSLECTVEGTSNPNLYWYRQAAGRGLQLLFYSVGIGQISSEVPQNLSASRPQDRQFILSSKKLLLSDSGFYLCAWSVRGNQPQHFGDGTRLSIL.

This chain links TRBV11-2 with TRBJ2-7; 11 bases map to TRBD2. V lost 4 bases and J lost 7; bases outside the gene matches: 9. Per the germline V gene, CDR1 is SGHAT and CDR2 is FQNNGV. The CDR3 runs to 15 residues. CDR3 amino acids: CASSSPLAGGGEQYF. In DNA, the CDR3 is TGTGCCAGCAGCTCGCCCCTAGCGGGAGGAGGAGAGCAGTACTTC.

The V call is TRBV19, the J call TRBJ1-5, with D possibly matching TRBD1 (5 bases). CDR3 length: 13 residues. The V end was cut by 9 bases, the J end by 3 bases, with 12 bases between. Germline V lookup: CDR1 LNHDA, CDR2 SQIVND (reference sequence). Written as DNA, the CDR3 is TGTGCCAGCGGAGGGGCCACCAATCAGCCCCAGCATTTT. Translation gives CASGGATNQPQHF. The full variable domain, with the rest looked up from reference TRBV19 and TRBJ1-5, is DGGITQSPKYLFRKEGQNVTLSCEQNLNHDAMYWYRQDPGQGLRLIYYSQIVNDFQKGDIAEGYSVSREKKESFPLTVTSAQKNPTAFYLCASGGATNQPQHFGDGTRLSIL.

This rearrangement joins TRBV19 to TRBJ2-1; 10 bases agree with TRBD2. V was pared by 4 bases and J by 5 bases, with 11 bases of the junction left unmatched. Looked up from germline, CDR1 is LNHDA and CDR2 is SQIVND (reference sequence). The CDR3 loop spans 17 amino acids. CDR3 sequence (DNA): TGTGCCAGTAGTAGGGATAGCGGGAGGACGATCAACAATGAGCAGTTCTTC. It translates to CASSRDSGRTINNEQFF.

The gene calls are TRBV28 and TRBJ1-2, with 7 nucleotides matching TRBD1. J was trimmed by 5 bases and V by 5 bases; bases with no gene match: 8. The V gene's germline CDR1 is MDHEN and CDR2 SYDVKM. This CDR3 contains 14 residues. CDR3 protein: CASSTPRGTYGYTF. CDR3 DNA sequence: TGTGCCAGCAGTACCCCCAGGGGGACGTATGGCTACACCTTC.

V usage is TRBV15 and J usage is TRBJ2-7; D remains unclear. V was trimmed by 3 bases and J by 5 bases, leaving 11 bases between them. CDR1 is LNHNV, CDR2 YYDKDF, per germline (reference sequence). The length of the CDR3 is 13 residues. The CDR3 DNA reads TGTGCCACCAGCAGTGGGCGTTCCAACGAGCAGTACTTC. Translated: CATSSGRSNEQYF.

The chain links TRBV5-4 to TRBJ1-6; 9 nucleotides match TRBD1. This CDR3 has 14 amino acids. Germline CDR1 and CDR2: SGHNT and YYREEE (reference sequence). V was pared by 3 bases and J by 7 bases, with 2 bases of the junction left unmatched. The CDR3 reads CASSWDRANSPLHF. In nucleotides, the CDR3 is TGTGCCAGCAGCTGGGACAGGGCGAATTCACCCCTCCACTTT.

The chain employs TRBV19 and TRBJ1-5; D not resolved. Germline CDR1 and CDR2: LNHDA and SQIVND (reference sequence). This CDR3 spans 15 amino acids. V was pared by 7 bases and J by 5 bases, with 18 bases between. CDR3 sequence: CASTTGATVDQPQHF. The CDR3 DNA follows: TGTGCCAGTACCACCGGTGCCACAGTCGATCAGCCCCAGCATTTT.

The chain uses TRBV6-5 and TRBJ2-7, with D unclear. The germline gives CDR1 MNHEY, CDR2 SVGAGI. The CDR3 is 13 amino acids. Trimming shortened V by 2 bases and J by 6 bases, and 11 bases separated the two germline ends. The CDR3 region is CASSYSSVSEQYF. DNA of the CDR3: TGTGCCAGCAGTTACAGTTCGGTTTCCGAGCAGTACTTC.

The rearrangement links TRBV9 to TRBJ2-7, with D perhaps matching TRBD1 (7 bases). The CDR3 runs to 15 residues. Between the trimmed V and J ends, which lost 4 bases and 4 bases, there was a span of 18 bases. Germline V gene lookup returns CDR1 SGDLS and CDR2 YYNGEE. The CDR3 reads CASSPTGDGLYEQYF. DNA for the CDR3: TGTGCCAGCAGCCCTACAGGGGACGGACTATACGAGCAGTACTTC.

The chain recombines TRBV18 with TRBJ1-5, with D tentatively TRBD1 (5 bases). The CDR3 has 16 amino acids. CDR1 and CDR2 (germline): KGHSH, LQKENI. Trimming stripped 3 bases from V and 3 bases from J, with 15 bases between. The CDR3 reads CASSPFDSSNNQPQHF. In DNA form, the CDR3 reads TGTGCCAGCTCACCCTTCGACAGCTCTAACAATCAGCCCCAGCATTTT.

V and J are TRBV9 and TRBJ2-1, with 7 positions matching TRBD1. V shed 4 bases and J 8 bases; nucleotides not matched to a gene: 15. Per the germline V gene, CDR1 is SGDLS and CDR2 is YYNGEE. CDR3 length: 16 amino acids. DNA for the CDR3: TGTGCCAGCAGCCCCCAGGGGGTTACTAATAGGGATGAGCAGTTCTTC. As protein: CASSPQGVTNRDEQFF.

This CDR3 is CASSLRTSGSTDTQYF. Written as DNA, the CDR3 is TGCGCCAGCAGCTTAAGGACTAGCGGTAGCACAGATACGCAGTATTTT. The chain couples TRBV5-1 to TRBJ2-3; 10 bases line up with TRBD2. The V segment lost 2 bases and the J segment 0 bases; nucleotides outside the gene matches: 3. This CDR3 has 16 residues. The germline gives CDR1 SGHRS, CDR2 YFSETQ.

This rearrangement joins TRBV27 to TRBJ2-2; 7 bases are shared with TRBD2. The CDR3 totals 14 residues. With 7 bases clipped from V and 4 bases from J, the junction kept 6 bases outside the gene matches. Germline V gives CDR1 MNHEY, CDR2 SMNVEV (reference sequence). For the CDR3, the DNA is TGTGCCAGCACGGGCGGGAGTGGCACCGGGGAGCTGTTTTTT. This codes for CASTGGSGTGELFF.

V gene TRBV11-2 combines with J gene TRBJ1-1, with D perhaps matching TRBD1 (6 bases). The germline gives CDR1 SGHAT, CDR2 FQNNGV. Trimming cost V 5 bases and J 5 bases, with 9 bases left between them. The CDR3 is made up of 12 amino acids. The CDR3 protein is CASSLGQTEAFF. The CDR3 DNA sequence: TGTGCCAGCAGCCTAGGACAGACTGAAGCTTTCTTT.

The V gene is TRBV6-4, the J gene TRBJ2-3; D possibly corresponds to TRBD2 (6 bases). The CDR3 is 13 residues long. Trimming stripped 0 bases from V and 5 bases from J, with 6 bases between. Germline CDR1 and CDR2: MRHNA and SNTAGT. CDR3 amino acids: CASSDSGGDTQYF. CDR3 bases: TGTGCCAGCAGTGACTCGGGAGGAGATACGCAGTATTTT.

The rearrangement uses TRBV19 and TRBJ1-1; D may be TRBD1 (6 bases). V lost 4 bases, J lost 1 base, and 10 bases lay in between. CDR3 length: 14 amino acids. Germline loops: CDR1 LNHDA, CDR2 SQIVND (reference sequence). CDR3 loop: CASSTVTGNTEAFF. The CDR3 DNA reads TGTGCCAGTAGTACCGTGACAGGGAACACTGAAGCTTTCTTT.

V usage is TRBV10-1 and J usage is TRBJ1-3; 7 nucleotides line up with TRBD1. J was trimmed by 0 bases and V by 0 bases; bases with no gene match: 5. This CDR3 comprises 17 residues. Germline CDR1 and CDR2: WNHNN and SYGVQD (reference sequence). CDR3 coding DNA: TGCGCCAGCAGTGAGTCTACAGGGGAAATCTCTGGAAACACCATATATTTT. Protein product: CASSESTGEISGNTIYF.

This rearrangement joins TRBV5-4 to TRBJ2-5, with 9 nucleotides matching TRBD2. Germline CDR1 reads SGHNT; CDR2 reads YYREEE (reference sequence). The CDR3 has 15 amino acids. With 1 base clipped from V and 3 bases from J, the junction kept 4 bases outside the gene matches. For the CDR3, the DNA is TGTGCCAGCAGCTTGTCTCCTAGCGGGGAAGAGACCCAGTACTTC. Amino acids: CASSLSPSGEETQYF.

This clone was recorded only once. This chain joins TRBV5-1 and TRBJ2-1; D gene unclear. The CDR3 runs to 17 residues. The V gene lost 0 bases and the J gene lost 0 bases, with 13 bases spanning the gap. Germline V CDR1 and CDR2: SGHRS, YFSETQ. This CDR3 is CASSLAPGGISYNEQFF. CDR3 in DNA: TGCGCCAGCAGCTTGGCCCCGGGTGGTATCTCCTACAATGAGCAGTTCTTC.

The chain joins TRBV6-1 to TRBJ1-2; TRBD1 might be the D (5 bases). V lost 0 bases and J 0 bases, leaving 11 bases between the germline ends. CDR3 length: 16 amino acids. Germline CDR1 and CDR2: MNHNS and SASEGT. CDR3 residues: CASSEALRVPNYGYTF. In DNA, the CDR3 is TGTGCCAGCAGTGAAGCGCTCAGGGTACCTAACTATGGCTACACCTTC.

V is TRBV18 and J is TRBJ2-5, with 7 bases that match TRBD1. The CDR3 totals 16 residues. V trimming: 0 bases; J trimming: 3 bases; junction bases outside the gene matches: 7. Per the germline V gene, CDR1 is KGHSH and CDR2 is LQKENI. CDR3 residues: CASSPPGAGTEETQYF. In nucleotides, the CDR3 is TGTGCCAGCTCACCACCGGGGGCAGGGACAGAAGAGACCCAGTACTTC.

This chain connects TRBV27 to TRBJ2-7; 8 nucleotides agree with TRBD2. The CDR3 consists of 15 residues. Trimming took 5 bases from V and 4 from J; bases not matched to a gene: 10. Germline CDR1 MNHEY, CDR2 SMNVEV (reference sequence). CDR3 DNA sequence: TGTGCCAGCAGTCCCATAGCGGGACGGCCGTACGAGCAGTACTTC. Protein sequence: CASSPIAGRPYEQYF.

A remark on this clone: At one boundary the junction diverges from the germline segment, which might be a read error. This chain connects TRBV28 to TRBJ2-3, with TRBD2 as a possible D gene (5 bases). This CDR3 contains 13 residues. In germline, CDR1 is MDHEN, CDR2 SYDVKM. The CDR3 here is CASTMDSTHTQYF. DNA of the CDR3: TGTGCCAGCACTATGGACTCCACACATACGCAGTATTTT.

This rearrangement joins TRBV29-1 to TRBJ2-5, with 7 bases fitting TRBD1. V lost 2 bases to trimming and J lost 2 bases; unmatched junction nucleotides: 5. This CDR3 is built from 14 residues. Germline CDR1 reads SQVTM; CDR2 reads ANQGSEA. CDR3 sequence reads: CSVENGTVQETQYF. Written as DNA, the CDR3 is TGCAGCGTTGAAAACGGGACAGTTCAAGAGACCCAGTACTTC. Drawing the rest from reference TRBV29-1 and TRBJ2-5, the complete variable domain is SAVISQKPSRDICQRGTSLTIQCQVDSQVTMMFWYRQQPGQSLTLIATANQGSEATYESGFVIDKFPISRPNLTFSTLTVSNMSPEDSSIYLCSVENGTVQETQYFGPGTRLLVL.

The CDR3 DNA is TGTGCCAGCAGTCTAGGAGAGACCCAGTACTTC. Protein sequence: CASSLGETQYF. The chain joins TRBV11-3 to TRBJ2-5; D unclear. In germline, CDR1 is SGHNT, CDR2 YENEEA. The CDR3 is 11 amino acids. V dropped 6 bases and J dropped 4 bases, with 6 bases sitting between them.

This CDR3 reads CASSQVIHFRLAKREGRGGYTF. DNA of the CDR3: TGTGCCAGCAGCCAAGTAATTCACTTTCGTTTGGCCAAGCGGGAGGGAAGGGGTGGCTACACCTTC. V usage is TRBV14 and J usage is TRBJ1-2; D possibly corresponds to TRBD1 (5 bases). The germline V and J ends were trimmed by 1 base and 7 bases, with 37 bases remaining between them. This CDR3 region has 22 residues. The germline V gene encodes CDR1 SGHDN and CDR2 FVKESK.

V and J are TRBV28 and TRBJ2-1, with 8 positions matching TRBD2. The J segment lost 6 bases and the V segment lost 5 bases, leaving 6 bases of the junction unmatched. This CDR3 is 14 amino acids long. Germline CDR1 reads MDHEN; CDR2 reads SYDVKM. This chain's CDR3 is CASSPGGYGNEQFF. DNA of the CDR3: TGTGCCAGCAGTCCGGGGGGGTATGGCAATGAGCAGTTCTTC. The full variable domain, with the rest looked up from reference TRBV28 and TRBJ2-1, is DVKVTQSSRYLVKRTGEKVFLECVQDMDHENMFWYRQDPGLGLRLIYFSYDVKMKEKGDIPEGYSVSREKKERFSLILESASTNQTSMYLCASSPGGYGNEQFFGPGTRLTVL.

The gene calls are TRBV9 and TRBJ2-5; weak D call: TRBD2 (6 bases). Trimming removed 5 bases at V and 5 bases at J, with 7 bases between. The CDR3 runs to 11 residues. Germline V CDR1 and CDR2: SGDLS, YYNGEE. This chain's CDR3 is CASSGGETQYF. CDR3 in DNA: TGTGCCAGCAGTGGGGGGGAGACCCAGTACTTC.

The V gene is TRBV6-4, the J gene TRBJ2-5, with 13 bases aligning to TRBD2. Germline V CDR1 and CDR2: MRHNA, SNTAGT. J was trimmed by 7 bases and V by 6 bases; bases with no gene match: 8. The CDR3 has 15 amino acids. In DNA, the CDR3 is TGTGCCAGCAGACCACTAGCGGGAGGGCCCGGGACCCAGTACTTC. Protein product: CASRPLAGGPGTQYF.

The chain carries TRBV4-1 and TRBJ2-7, with 7 bases matching TRBD2. CDR3 length: 20 residues. Germline assignment: CDR1 MGHRA and CDR2 YSYEKL. V trimming: 1 base; J trimming: 6 bases; junction bases outside the gene matches: 24. The CDR3 nucleotides read TGCGCCAGCAGCCAAGGGGGCTGGTTTGGGGAGGGTGAAGGGCGCGGCGAGCAGTACTTC. Translating it yields CASSQGGWFGEGEGRGEQYF.